This TCR beta chain was profiled in a study of shared clonotypes between healthy human individuals. Whole-study context: CD8 memory received one plate per donor, CD8 naive two, CD4 memory three and CD4 naive three.

Trimming took 5 bases from V and 5 from J; bases not matched to a gene: 9. The germline V gene has CDR1 MNHEY and CDR2 SMNVEV (reference sequence). The CDR3 consists of 15 residues. Positively selected for CCR7, the CD45RO-negative cells used as naive CD8 cells excluded terminally differentiated effector memory CD45RA+ cells. Study-level points and caveats: Blood alone was sampled, and tissue repertoires likely differ.

Only in-frame clones appear in the TCRdb table, and some are missing; sequencing was by immunoSEQ multiplex PCR. This sample has 2 million to 2.5 million clones; just under 95% occur once, and the top ten carry around 1.1%. Of note for this clone: The antigen is unknown.

V and J are TRBV27 and TRBJ1-1; the match to TRBD1 covers 9 bases. This TCR came from a young man in good health. The sample comprised naive CD8+ T cells sorted from blood. The CDR3: CASSGSTGGETEAFF. DNA of the CDR3: TGTGCCAGCAGTGGATCGACAGGGGGAGAAACTGAAGCTTTCTTT.